What follows describes a single TCR beta chain. What it binds is unknown. This record belongs to a study of T cells in Graves' hyperthyroidism and ophthalmopathy. Amplified regions were TCR beta CDR3 sequences from RNA transcripts. The TCR CDR3 was amplified in a first-round RT-PCR using the HTBI primer set. TCRdb re-analysed the multiplex PCR reads in MiXCR, keeping a single row per CDR3 protein. The profile covers 550,000 to 600,000 distinct CDR3 sequences, with approximately 44% appearing a single time and 15% to 20% taken by the ten largest. The V gene's germline CDR1 is MGHDK and CDR2 SYGVNS. This CDR3 has 15 amino acids. With V trimmed by 5 bases and J by 7 bases, 5 bases remained unmatched. Whole-study findings and limits: Most clonotypes expanded in the thyroid (above 0.001) were also present in blood.

Sequencing was carried out using peripheral blood or thyroid tissue (not recorded which). The chain couples TRBV25-1 to TRBJ1-6, with 10 bases fitting TRBD1. The TCR was taken from an adult woman with Graves' disease, either hyperthyroidism or ophthalmopathy (not recorded which). The CDR3 DNA reads TGTGCCAGCAGTCCCGGGACAGGGGACAATTCACCCCTCCACTTT. Its translation is CASSPGTGDNSPLHF.